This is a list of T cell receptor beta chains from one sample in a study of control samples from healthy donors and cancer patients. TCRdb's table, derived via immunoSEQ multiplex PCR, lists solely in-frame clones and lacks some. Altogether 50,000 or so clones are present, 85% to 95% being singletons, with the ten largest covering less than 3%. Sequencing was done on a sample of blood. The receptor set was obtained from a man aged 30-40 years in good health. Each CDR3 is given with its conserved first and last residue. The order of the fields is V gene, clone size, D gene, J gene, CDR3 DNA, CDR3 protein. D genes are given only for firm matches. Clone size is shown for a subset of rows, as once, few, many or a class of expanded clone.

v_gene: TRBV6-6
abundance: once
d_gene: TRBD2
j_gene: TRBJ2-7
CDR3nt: TGTGCCAGCGGGAGGGAGGGCCGCGAGCAGTACTTC
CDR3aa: CASGREGREQYF

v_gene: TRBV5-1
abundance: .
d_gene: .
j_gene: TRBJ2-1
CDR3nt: TGCGCCAGCAGCTTTGGATCAGGGTACAATGAGCAGTTCTTC
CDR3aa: CASSFGSGYNEQFF

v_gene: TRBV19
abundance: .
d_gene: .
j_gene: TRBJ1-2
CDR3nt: TGTGCCAGTAGTATCGGAGGGGGCTACACCTTC
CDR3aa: CASSIGGGYTF

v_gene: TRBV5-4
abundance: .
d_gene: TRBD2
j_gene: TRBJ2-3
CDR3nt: TGTGCCAGCGGAAACTTAGCGGGAGAGAGGCCAGATACGCAGTATTTT
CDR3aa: CASGNLAGERPDTQYF

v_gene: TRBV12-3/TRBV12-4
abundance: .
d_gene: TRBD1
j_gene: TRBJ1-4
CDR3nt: TGTGCCAGCAGCCCATCAGGGGGTGAAAAACTGTTTTTT
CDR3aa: CASSPSGGEKLFF

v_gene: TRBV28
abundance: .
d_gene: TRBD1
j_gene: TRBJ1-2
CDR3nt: TGTGCCAGCAGTGCCAGGGGGGGGCGCGGCTATGGCTACACCTTC
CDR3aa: CASSARGGRGYGYTF

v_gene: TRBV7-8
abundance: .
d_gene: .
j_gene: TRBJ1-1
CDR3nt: TGTGCCAGCAGCTTAGTCAGGGAGAACACTGAAGCTTTCTTT
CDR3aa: CASSLVRENTEAFF

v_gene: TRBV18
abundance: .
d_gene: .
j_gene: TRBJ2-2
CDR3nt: TGTGCCAGCGTAGACAGACCCCCCACAAACACCGGGGAGCTGTTTTTT
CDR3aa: CASVDRPPTNTGELFF

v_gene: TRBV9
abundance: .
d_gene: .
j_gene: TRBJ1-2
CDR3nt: TGTGCCAGCAGCGTAGGGCCGGACTATGGCTACACCTTC
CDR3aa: CASSVGPDYGYTF

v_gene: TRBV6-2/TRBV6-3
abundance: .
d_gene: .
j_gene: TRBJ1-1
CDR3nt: TGTGCCAGCAGTATATGGGGGAGCACTGAAGCTTTCTTT
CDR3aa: CASSIWGSTEAFF

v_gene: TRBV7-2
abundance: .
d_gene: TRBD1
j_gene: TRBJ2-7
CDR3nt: TGTGCCAGCAGCGCCGGGACAGGGGCTTTCTACGAGCAGTACTTC
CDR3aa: CASSAGTGAFYEQYF

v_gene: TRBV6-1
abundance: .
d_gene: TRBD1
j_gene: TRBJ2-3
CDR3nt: TGTGCCAGCAGCGAACTTCAGGGGGCGCGCCCAGATACGCAGTATTTT
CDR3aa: CASSELQGARPDTQYF

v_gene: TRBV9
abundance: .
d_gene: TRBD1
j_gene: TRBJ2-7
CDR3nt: TGTGCCAGCAGCCCCCAGGGACAGCTCTACGAGCAGTACTTC
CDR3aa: CASSPQGQLYEQYF

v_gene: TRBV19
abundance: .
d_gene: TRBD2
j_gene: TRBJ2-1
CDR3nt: TGTGCCAGTGCGGGACTAGCGGGAGATGAGCAGTTCTTC
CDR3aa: CASAGLAGDEQFF

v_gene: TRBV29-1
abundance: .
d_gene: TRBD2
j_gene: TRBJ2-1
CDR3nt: TGCAGCGTTATCTCGAGCGGGAGGTCCAATGAGCAGTTCTTC
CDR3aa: CSVISSGRSNEQFF

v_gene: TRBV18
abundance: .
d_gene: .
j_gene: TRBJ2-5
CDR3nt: TGTGCCAGCTCACGTGGGAAGGAAGAGACCCAGTACTTC
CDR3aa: CASSRGKEETQYF

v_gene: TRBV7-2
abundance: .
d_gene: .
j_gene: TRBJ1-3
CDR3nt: TGTGCCAGCAGCTTAGCCCGAGGTTCGTCAGGGACTGGAAACACCATATATTTT
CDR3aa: CASSLARGSSGTGNTIYF

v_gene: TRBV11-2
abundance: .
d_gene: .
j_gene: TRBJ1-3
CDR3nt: TGTGCCAGCAGCCCCCTCGGGGTTGGGGGTACCGGTTCCACCATATATTTT
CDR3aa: CASSPLGVGGTGSTIYF